The 17 T cell receptor beta chains below were found in one sample sequenced in a study of T cell clones after liver transplantation. Sequenced by immunoSEQ multiplex PCR; TCRdb stores in-frame clones only, minus some. The sample consists of around 100,000 clones, 80% to 90% of them appearing once. The sample consisted of CD4+ T cells from blood, taken around 48 months after liver transplant. These TCRs come from a human patient who received a liver transplant. Some T cells may be transferred from the graft donor.

This CDR3 reads CAISPEHVGLSNQPQHF. The CDR3 coding sequence is TGTGCCATCAGTCCGGAACACGTCGGACTTAGCAATCAGCCCCAGCATTTT. V usage is TRBV10-3 and J usage is TRBJ1-5, with D unclear. The CDR3 consists of 17 residues. Germline V gene data show CDR1 as ENHRY and CDR2 as SYGVKD. V was pared by 5 bases and J by 0 bases, with 17 bases between.

This chain joins TRBV5-5 and TRBJ2-1, with 8 nucleotides matching TRBD2. In germline, CDR1 is SGHKS, CDR2 YYEKEE (reference sequence). V was pared by 4 bases and J by 3 bases, with 6 bases of the junction left unmatched. The CDR3 consists of 15 residues. The CDR3, as DNA: TGTGCCAGCAGCCCCGGGAGGGGCGGCTACAATGAGCAGTTCTTC. Translated, it gives CASSPGRGGYNEQFF.

The J gene is TRBJ2-2, the V gene TRBV5-4; 11 bases map to TRBD1. With 4 bases clipped from V and 8 bases from J, the junction kept 4 bases outside the gene matches. This CDR3 is 14 amino acids long. CDR1 is SGHNT and CDR2 is YYREEE in the germline V gene (reference sequence). CDR3 residues: CASSEDRGLGELFF. CDR3 in DNA: TGTGCCAGCAGCGAGGACAGGGGGCTTGGGGAGCTGTTTTTT.

The genes are TRBV4-2 and TRBJ2-1, with 9 nucleotides matching TRBD2. The V segment lost 2 bases and the J segment 5 bases; nucleotides outside the gene matches: 7. The length of the CDR3 is 16 residues. Germline V lookup: CDR1 LGHNA, CDR2 YNFKEQ. DNA of the CDR3: TGTGCCAGCAGCCAACGCGCAGCGGGGGGAAACAATGAGCAGTTCTTC. Encoded protein: CASSQRAAGGNNEQFF.

The CDR3 DNA is TGCGCCAGCAGAAAGGGGTCCACCCAAGAGACCCAGTACTTC. This translates into CASRKGSTQETQYF. The chain employs TRBV5-1 and TRBJ2-5; D might be TRBD1 (5 bases). The CDR3 is 14 amino acids. V gave up 5 bases and J gave up 1 base, with 12 bases separating them. Germline CDR1 and CDR2: SGHRS and YFSETQ.

The chain combines TRBV6-1 with TRBJ1-6; D remains ambiguous. The V end was cut by 7 bases, the J end by 7 bases, with 11 bases between. The germline V gene encodes CDR1 MNHNS and CDR2 SASEGT. CDR3 length: 13 amino acids. The CDR3 spells CASKPDGNSPLHF. CDR3 in DNA: TGTGCCAGCAAACCTGATGGGAATTCACCCCTCCACTTT.

This clone was seen at least ten times. V usage is TRBV5-6 and J usage is TRBJ1-1, with D perhaps TRBD1 (5 bases). The CDR3 is 16 residues long. The V end was cut by 4 bases, the J end by 4 bases, with 20 bases between. The germline gives CDR1 SGHDT, CDR2 YYEEEE. CDR3 DNA: TGTGCCAGCAGCCCCCAACCGGCCAGCGGGGGCACTGAAGCTTTCTTT. It is translated as CASSPQPASGGTEAFF.

This chain links TRBV27 with TRBJ1-1; D gene unclear. The CDR3 runs to 14 residues. With 6 bases removed from V and 0 bases from J, the gap between germline ends came to 11 bases. Per the germline V gene, CDR1 is MNHEY and CDR2 is SMNVEV (reference sequence). CDR3 amino acids: CASSRVLLNTEAFF. Here the CDR3 DNA reads TGTGCCAGCAGCCGTGTGCTACTGAACACTGAAGCTTTCTTT.

For this clone: Compared with germline, one end of the junction differs, possibly owing to a read error. The rearrangement links TRBV7-9 to TRBJ2-7; D gene ambiguous. CDR1 is SEHNR and CDR2 is FQNEAQ in the germline V gene (reference sequence). This CDR3 has 13 amino acids. CDR3 nucleotides: TGTGCCAGCAGCTATCACAGCTCCCACGAGCAGTACTTC. Residues: CASSYHSSHEQYF.

In this sample, this clone turned up once. The rearrangement uses TRBV19 and TRBJ2-5; 9 nucleotides agree with TRBD2. The CDR3 has 15 amino acids. The germline V gene has CDR1 LNHDA and CDR2 SQIVND (reference sequence). J gave up 4 bases and V 3 bases, and 6 bases lay outside the gene matches. The CDR3 DNA reads TGTGCCAGTAGTATTCAGCGGGGGGCGTCAGAGACCCAGTACTTC. Its translation is CASSIQRGASETQYF. Full variable domain (outside the CDR3, taken from reference TRBV19 and TRBJ2-5): DGGITQSPKYLFRKEGQNVTLSCEQNLNHDAMYWYRQDPGQGLRLIYYSQIVNDFQKGDIAEGYSVSREKKESFPLTVTSAQKNPTAFYLCASSIQRGASETQYFGPGTRLLVL.

The CDR3 reads CASSPSGSGPPYEQYF. The CDR3 DNA reads TGCGCCAGCAGCCCTAGCGGGAGCGGTCCCCCCTACGAGCAGTACTTC. V usage is TRBV4-1 and J usage is TRBJ2-7, with 10 bases fitting TRBD2. J was trimmed by 2 bases and V by 4 bases; bases with no gene match: 8. CDR1 is MGHRA, CDR2 YSYEKL, per germline. The CDR3 length is 16 residues.

This CDR3 is CASSDSRVKGYTF. CDR3 bases: TGTGCCAGCAGTGACTCCCGGGTCAAAGGCTACACCTTC. V is TRBV6-4 and J is TRBJ1-2, with D hard to call. Germline loops: CDR1 MRHNA, CDR2 SNTAGT. With 0 bases removed from V and 8 bases from J, the gap between germline ends came to 10 bases. The CDR3 contains 13 residues.

The V and J genes are TRBV19 and TRBJ1-4, with no clear D. The CDR3 has 15 amino acids. Trimming removed 5 bases from V and 7 bases from J, with 17 bases in between. Germline V CDR1 and CDR2: LNHDA, SQIVND (reference sequence). In DNA form, the CDR3 reads TGTGCCAGTAGTTCGGACCGGGCCAGGTCTGAAAAACTGTTTTTT. Translating gives CASSSDRARSEKLFF.

The sample holds one count of this clone. CDR3 nucleotide sequence: TGCGCCAGCAGCTCCGCCGGGGAAGTGATGGTAGGTGGCTACACCTTC. Protein sequence: CASSSAGEVMVGGYTF. The chain uses TRBV5-1 and TRBJ1-2; no definite D call. Trimming took off 3 bases at V and 7 bases at J, with 22 bases between the two ends. The germline V gene encodes CDR1 SGHRS and CDR2 YFSETQ. The CDR3 extends over 16 amino acids.

The chain is built from TRBV28 and TRBJ1-2, with 7 nucleotides matching TRBD1. The CDR3 loop spans 13 amino acids. Trimming took 5 bases from V and 4 from J; bases not matched to a gene: 4. Per germline, CDR1 MDHEN and CDR2 SYDVKM. The CDR3 here is CASSAQGTYGYTF. CDR3 DNA: TGTGCCAGCAGTGCACAGGGGACCTATGGCTACACCTTC.

The chain has TRBV28 and TRBJ2-7; D remains unclear. The germline V and J ends were trimmed by 8 bases and 5 bases, with 16 bases remaining between them. Germline CDR1 is MDHEN and CDR2 is SYDVKM. The CDR3 runs to 13 residues. In nucleotides, the CDR3 is TGTGCCAGCCGGGCCCCCGCCCGGGACGAGCAGTACTTC. It encodes CASRAPARDEQYF. The whole variable domain, remainder taken from reference TRBV28 and TRBJ2-7, is DVKVTQSSRYLVKRTGEKVFLECVQDMDHENMFWYRQDPGLGLRLIYFSYDVKMKEKGDIPEGYSVSREKKERFSLILESASTNQTSMYLCASRAPARDEQYFGPGTRLTVT.

V and J are TRBV19 and TRBJ2-3; maybe TRBD1 (6 bases). The CDR3 spans 13 residues. The germline V gene has CDR1 LNHDA and CDR2 SQIVND (reference sequence). V lost 4 bases to trimming and J lost 4 bases, with 9 bases between them. The CDR3 region has the DNA TGTGCCAGTAGTAACAGGGCTGCAGATACGCAGTATTTT. Translated, it gives CASSNRAADTQYF.